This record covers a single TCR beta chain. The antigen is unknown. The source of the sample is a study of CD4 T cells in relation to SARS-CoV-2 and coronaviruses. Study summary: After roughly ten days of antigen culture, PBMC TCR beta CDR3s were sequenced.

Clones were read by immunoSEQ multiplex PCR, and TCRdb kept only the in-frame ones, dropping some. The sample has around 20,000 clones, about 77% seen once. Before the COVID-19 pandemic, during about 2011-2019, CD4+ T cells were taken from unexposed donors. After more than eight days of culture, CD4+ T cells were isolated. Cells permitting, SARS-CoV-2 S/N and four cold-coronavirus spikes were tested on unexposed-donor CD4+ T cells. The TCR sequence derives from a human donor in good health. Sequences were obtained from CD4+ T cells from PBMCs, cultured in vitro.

DNA of the CDR3: TGTGCCAGTAACCCCGGGGCAGGACCGAGGGGTGCAGCTTTCTTT. Its protein product is CASNPGAGPRGAAFF. The chain uses TRBV19 and TRBJ1-1; D possibly corresponds to TRBD1 (5 bases). The CDR3 extends over 15 amino acids. Germline lookup yields CDR1 LNHDA and CDR2 SQIVND (reference sequence). With 7 bases removed from V and 10 bases from J, the gap between germline ends came to 25 bases.